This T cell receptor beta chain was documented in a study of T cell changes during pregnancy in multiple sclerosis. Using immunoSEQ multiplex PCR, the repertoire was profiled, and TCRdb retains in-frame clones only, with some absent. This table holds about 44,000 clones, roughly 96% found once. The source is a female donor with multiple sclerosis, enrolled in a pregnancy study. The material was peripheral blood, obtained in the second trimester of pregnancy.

This chain's CDR3 is CASSTLEKAKNIQYF. Written as DNA, the CDR3 is TGTGCCAGTAGTACCCTAGAGAAAGCCAAAAACATTCAGTACTTC. J is TRBJ2-4 and V is TRBV19; D ambiguous. The germline V gene has CDR1 LNHDA and CDR2 SQIVND (reference sequence). V was clipped by 4 bases and J by 0 bases, with 10 bases between them. The CDR3 runs 15 residues.